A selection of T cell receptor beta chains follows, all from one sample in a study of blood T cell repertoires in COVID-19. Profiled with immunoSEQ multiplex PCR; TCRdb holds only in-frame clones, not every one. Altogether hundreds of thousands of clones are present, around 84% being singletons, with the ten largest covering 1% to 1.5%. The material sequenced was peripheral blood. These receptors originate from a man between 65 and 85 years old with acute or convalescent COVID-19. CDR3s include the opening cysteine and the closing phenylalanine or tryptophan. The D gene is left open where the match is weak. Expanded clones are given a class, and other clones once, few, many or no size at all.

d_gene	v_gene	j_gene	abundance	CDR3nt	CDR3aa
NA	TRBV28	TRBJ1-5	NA	TGTGCCAGCAGTCTCCTGGGGCGTTGGGGCGAAAGCAATCAGCCCCAGCATTTT	CASSLLGRWGESNQPQHF
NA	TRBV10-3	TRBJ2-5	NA	TGTGCCATCAGTGAGGGACAGAGCTCAGAGACCCAGTACTTC	CAISEGQSSETQYF
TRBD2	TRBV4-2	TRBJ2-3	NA	TGTGCCAGCAGCCAAGAGGCGGGAGGAAGTTTCGATACGCAGTATTTT	CASSQEAGGSFDTQYF
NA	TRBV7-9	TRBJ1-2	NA	TGTGCCAGCAGCTCAAGAGGTTTGGACTATGGCTACACCTTC	CASSSRGLDYGYTF
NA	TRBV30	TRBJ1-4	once	TGTGCCTGGAGTGTCTGGGGACAAAGTAATGAAAAACTGTTTTTT	CAWSVWGQSNEKLFF
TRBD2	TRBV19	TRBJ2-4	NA	TGTGCCACCGGGACTAGCGGGAGGTCGGACATTCAGTACTTC	CATGTSGRSDIQYF
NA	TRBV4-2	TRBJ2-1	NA	TGTGCCAGCAGCCACTTTGACGGGGATACGTACAATGAGCAGTTCTTC	CASSHFDGDTYNEQFF
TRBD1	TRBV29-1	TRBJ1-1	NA	TGCAGCGTTCGGCAGCTGGACAGGGAAACTGAAGCTTTCTTT	CSVRQLDRETEAFF
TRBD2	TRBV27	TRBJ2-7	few	TGTGCCAGCAGTTCTTGGACTAGCGGCTCCTACGAGCAGTACTTC	CASSSWTSGSYEQYF
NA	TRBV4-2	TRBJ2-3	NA	TGTGCCAGCAGCCAAGATTTTGCGGTTACAGATACGCAGTATTTT	CASSQDFAVTDTQYF
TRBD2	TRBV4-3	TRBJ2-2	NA	TGCGCCAGCAGCCAGGATTTTATAGCGGGAGGCAGTACCGGGGAGCTGTTTTTT	CASSQDFIAGGSTGELFF
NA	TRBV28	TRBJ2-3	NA	TGTGCCAGCACTCCCCCCAGCGTTAGCACAGATACGCAGTATTTT	CASTPPSVSTDTQYF
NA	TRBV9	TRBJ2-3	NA	TGTGCCAGCAGCGTGTTAGGGGGTCCAGATACGCAGTATTTT	CASSVLGGPDTQYF